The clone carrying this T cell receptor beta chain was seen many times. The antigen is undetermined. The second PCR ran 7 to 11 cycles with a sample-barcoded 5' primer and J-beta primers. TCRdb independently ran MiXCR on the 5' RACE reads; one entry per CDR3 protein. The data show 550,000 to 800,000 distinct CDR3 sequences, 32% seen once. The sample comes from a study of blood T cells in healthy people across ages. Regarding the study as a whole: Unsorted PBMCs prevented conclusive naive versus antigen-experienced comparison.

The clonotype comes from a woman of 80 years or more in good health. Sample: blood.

The CDR3 sequence: CASSLAGISSYNEQYF. The CDR3 region has the DNA TGCGCCAGCAGCTTGGCGGGGATAAGCTCCTACAATGAGCAGTACTTC. The chain is built from TRBV5-1 and TRBJ2-1, with a possible D match to TRBD2 (5 bases). TRBJ2-7 matches the DNA end more closely, so the J call is doubtful. Germline assignment: CDR1 SGHRS and CDR2 YFSETQ. The length of the CDR3 is 16 residues.